Sequencing of this TCR beta chain was carried out in a study of response to subunit inactivated influenza vaccine. Trimming removed 6 bases from V and 0 bases from J, with 15 bases in between. The CDR3 runs 16 residues. Germline V gives CDR1 MNHEY, CDR2 SVGEGT. Findings and caveats of the study: Every seasonal influenza vaccination brings in few new T cells, the authors suggested.

This clonotype has more than one count but fewer than ten. The target antigen is unknown. TCRdb called the RT-PCR reads again in MiXCR, with one record for every CDR3 protein. The sample consists of 530,000 or so distinct CDR3 sequences, 25% of them appearing once. This chain uses TRBV6-2 or TRBV6-3 with TRBJ2-1; D unresolved. The TCR originated in a man aged 50 to 59 who received an inactivated influenza vaccine. Here the sequenced sample was CD4+ T cells sorted from PBMCs, taken more than 4 days after vaccination. The CDR3: CASSRHYSFSYNEQFF. In DNA, the CDR3 is TGTGCCAGCAGCCGTCACTATAGTTTCTCCTACAATGAGCAGTTCTTC.